The 28 T cell receptor beta chains listed next were all sequenced from one sample in a study of early T cells in non-severe SARS-CoV-2 infection listed by TCRdb under 2021. The method was 5' RACE. Sequencing relied on a NextSeq 500. TCRdb applied fastp at Q25 and MiXCR to the public reads, then kept only in-frame beta chains. Rows merge per CDR3 protein into single entries with the most common DNA and genes. Present in this sample are 50,000 to 55,000 distinct CDR3 sequences, roughly 10% of which were seen just once. The top ten constitute 15% of the sample. Material for sequencing was whole blood. The receptors derive from an adult who was a healthcare worker with PCR-confirmed SARS-CoV-2 infection or an uninfected control (not recorded which).

The chain is built from TRBV28 and TRBJ2-2; D is unclear. V lost 4 bases and J 3 bases, leaving 18 bases between the germline ends. CDR1 MDHEN and CDR2 SYDVKM come from the germline V gene. The CDR3 is made up of 17 amino acids. CDR3 coding DNA: TGTGCCAGCAGTTCCCCGTTGGGCAGGTTGGACACCGGGGAGCTGTTTTTT. It encodes CASSSPLGRLDTGELFF.

This clonotype was found a few times. The V gene is TRBV24-1, the J gene TRBJ2-1; 7 bases match TRBD2. The CDR3 is 14 amino acids. Losses at the gene ends were 0 bases for V and 7 bases for J; bases not matched to a gene: 2. The V gene's germline CDR1 is KGHDR and CDR2 SFDVKD. In DNA, the CDR3 is TGTGCCACCAGTGATTTGGCGGGAGAAAATGAGCAGTTCTTC. Translating it yields CATSDLAGENEQFF.

This clonotype was seen at least ten times. V usage is TRBV29-1 and J usage is TRBJ1-3; TRBD1 might be the D (5 bases). The CDR3 runs to 16 residues. Trimming cost V 3 bases and J 6 bases, with 21 bases left between them. CDR1 and CDR2 from the germline V gene are SQVTM and ANQGSEA. CDR3: CSVEIRPGLGENTIYF. CDR3 bases: TGCAGCGTTGAGATACGACCAGGGCTAGGCGAAAACACCATATATTTT.

This chain links TRBV7-2 with TRBJ2-2; 8 nucleotides match TRBD1. Germline CDR1 reads SGHTA; CDR2 reads FQGNSA. V was clipped by 1 base and J by 8 bases; unmatched bases: 18. CDR3 length: 19 residues. Here the CDR3 DNA reads TGTGCCAGCAGCTTAGTTATCCAGGGGGCTCTAGGAGTTGCTGGGGAGCTGTTTTTT. Residues: CASSLVIQGALGVAGELFF. Looking up the rest from reference TRBV7-2 and TRBJ2-2 gives the full variable domain: GAGVSQSPSNKVTEKGKDVELRCDPISGHTALYWYRQSLGQGLEFLIYFQGNSAPDKSGLPSDRFSAERTGGSVSTLTIQRTQQEDSAVYLCASSLVIQGALGVAGELFFGEGSRLTVL.

This clonotype showed up many times. The chain recombines TRBV7-2 with TRBJ2-1; D possibly matches TRBD1 or TRBD2 (7 bases each). Germline lookup yields CDR1 SGHTA and CDR2 FQGNSA. Between the trimmed V and J ends, which lost 6 bases and 4 bases, there was a span of 16 bases. The CDR3 covers 15 residues. In DNA, the CDR3 is TGTGCCAGCAGACAGCAGGGGGGGTTATACAATGAGCAGTTCTTC. Its translation: CASRQQGGLYNEQFF.

In this sample, this clonotype turned up many times. CDR3: CASSPGTSGRIQYF. Written as DNA, the CDR3 is TGTGCCAGCAGTCCAGGGACTAGCGGGAGGATTCAGTACTTC. The V call is TRBV28, the J call TRBJ2-4; 15 positions match TRBD2. The CDR3 is made up of 14 amino acids. From germline, CDR1 is MDHEN and CDR2 SYDVKM. Trimming took 5 bases from V and 10 from J; bases not matched to a gene: 3. Filled out from reference TRBV28 and TRBJ2-4, the complete variable domain reads DVKVTQSSRYLVKRTGEKVFLECVQDMDHENMFWYRQDPGLGLRLIYFSYDVKMKEKGDIPEGYSVSREKKERFSLILESASTNQTSMYLCASSPGTSGRIQYFGAGTRLSVL.

This clonotype occurred many times. V and J are TRBV7-3 and TRBJ2-3, with 8 bases aligning to TRBD2. The CDR3 is 15 amino acids. V was clipped by 3 bases and J by 7 bases; unmatched bases: 9. Per germline, CDR1 SGHTA and CDR2 FQGTGA. In DNA, the CDR3 is TGTGCCAGCAGCTTCGGGGGGGCCGCCTCCTATACGCAGTATTTT. Its translation is CASSFGGAASYTQYF.

The rearrangement joins TRBV29-1 to TRBJ1-1; the D gene is possibly TRBD1 (5 bases). The V end lost 5 bases, the J end lost 3 bases, and 19 bases lay between the germline ends. There are 15 residues in the CDR3. Germline CDR1 and CDR2: SQVTM and ANQGSEA. CDR3 amino acids: CSVFPHGAAYTEAFF. Here the CDR3 DNA reads TGCAGCGTTTTTCCCCATGGGGCAGCTTACACTGAAGCTTTCTTT.

Only a few counts were recorded for this clonotype. The V call is TRBV4-3, the J call TRBJ2-3, with 12 bases aligning to TRBD2. The V gene's germline CDR1 is LGHNA and CDR2 YSLEER. J lost 4 bases, V lost 1 base, and 3 bases had no gene match. CDR3 length: 16 amino acids. The CDR3 DNA is TGCGCCAGCAGCCAAGGACTAGCGGGAGTGGCAGATACGCAGTATTTT. Translation: CASSQGLAGVADTQYF.

The sample holds one count of this clonotype. The chain employs TRBV7-3 and TRBJ2-7, with TRBD2 matching over 9 bases. Germline V gives CDR1 SGHTA, CDR2 FQGTGA. This CDR3 is 11 amino acids long. The V gene end was trimmed by 11 bases and the J gene end by 6 bases; junction bases not matched to a gene: 5. CDR3 nucleotides: TGTGCCTGCGGGGGGGCCCGCGAGCAGTACTTC. It translates to CACGGAREQYF.

This clonotype was observed a few times. The J gene is TRBJ2-1, the V gene TRBV19, with a weak D call TRBD2 (5 bases). This CDR3 is 14 amino acids long. V gave up 2 bases and J gave up 8 bases, with 13 bases separating them. CDR1 is LNHDA, CDR2 SQIVND, per germline (reference sequence). CDR3 in amino acids: CASSIRQAGDEQFF. CDR3 DNA sequence: TGTGCCAGTAGTATAAGGCAGGCCGGGGATGAGCAGTTCTTC.

The chain uses TRBV9 and TRBJ2-1, with D unclear. CDR3 length: 16 residues. Germline values: CDR1 SGDLS, CDR2 YYNGEE. Trimming took off 3 bases at V and 6 bases at J, with 19 bases between the two ends. Here the CDR3 reads CASSASGLPAGNEQFF. CDR3 nucleotides: TGTGCCAGCAGCGCATCCGGGCTCCCGGCCGGCAATGAGCAGTTCTTC.

The table lists this clonotype with a few counts. This rearrangement joins TRBV13 to TRBJ2-7; 7 bases map to TRBD2. The ends lost 4 bases at V and 0 bases at J; junction bases unmatched: 12. This CDR3 is 17 amino acids long. The germline gives CDR1 PRHDT, CDR2 FYEKMQ (reference sequence). CDR3 bases: TGTGCCAGCAGCTCTACAACTAGCGCCACGAGCTCCTACGAGCAGTACTTC. Its translation: CASSSTTSATSSYEQYF.

The sample holds many counts of this clonotype. The DNA of the CDR3 is TGTGCCAGCAGTTCCCCAGGGACCACTGAAGCTTTCTTT. This translates into CASSSPGTTEAFF. The V gene is TRBV25-1, the J gene TRBJ1-1; weak D call: TRBD1 (5 bases). The CDR3 covers 13 residues. The V end lost 5 bases, the J end lost 4 bases, and 11 bases lay between the germline ends. The germline V gene has CDR1 MGHDK and CDR2 SYGVNS.

This clonotype was counted at least ten times. The rearrangement links TRBV5-1 to TRBJ2-2; D is unresolved. Trimming stripped 0 bases from V and 2 bases from J, with 14 bases between. The CDR3 runs 17 residues. From germline, CDR1 is SGHRS and CDR2 YFSETQ. The CDR3 DNA is TGCGCCAGCAGCTTGGCGAACCTCCGGGTCAACACCGGGGAGCTGTTTTTT. Residues: CASSLANLRVNTGELFF.

This sequence joins TRBV6-2 or TRBV6-3 and TRBJ2-1; no clear D. The germline V gene has CDR1 MNHEY and CDR2 SVGEGT. The V end lost 6 bases, the J end lost 3 bases, and 15 bases lay between the germline ends. The CDR3 extends over 15 amino acids. In DNA form, the CDR3 reads TGTGCCAGCAGAGAAAGGTGGCTCAACTACAATGAGCAGTTCTTC. Translating gives CASRERWLNYNEQFF.

This clonotype was seen repeatedly, ten times or more. The gene calls are TRBV7-3 and TRBJ2-3; D might be TRBD2 (6 bases). The length of the CDR3 is 13 residues. Germline-derived CDR1 and CDR2 are SGHTA and FQGTGA. Deletions cut 5 bases from V and 7 bases from J, with 13 bases between. The CDR3 protein is CASSPRRTNTQYF. The DNA of the CDR3 is TGTGCCAGCAGCCCCCGGAGGACTAATACGCAGTATTTT. The entire variable domain, with the rest obtained from reference TRBV7-3 and TRBJ2-3, is as follows: GAGVSQTPSNKVTEKGKYVELRCDPISGHTALYWYRQSLGQGPEFLIYFQGTGAADDSGLPNDRFFAVRPEGSVSTLKIQRTERGDSAVYLCASSPRRTNTQYFGPGTRLTVL.

This clonotype was recorded many times. This chain's CDR3 is CASSSPPGRAEDTQYF. In nucleotides, the CDR3 is TGTGCCAGCAGCTCCCCACCCGGGAGGGCCGAAGATACGCAGTATTTT. The chain joins TRBV7-2 to TRBJ2-3, with 8 nucleotides matching TRBD2. The V gene end was trimmed by 4 bases and the J gene end by 5 bases; junction bases not matched to a gene: 11. The CDR3 length is 16 residues. The V gene's germline CDR1 is SGHTA and CDR2 FQGNSA. Complete variable domain (other parts from reference TRBV7-2 and TRBJ2-3): GAGVSQSPSNKVTEKGKDVELRCDPISGHTALYWYRQSLGQGLEFLIYFQGNSAPDKSGLPSDRFSAERTGGSVSTLTIQRTQQEDSAVYLCASSSPPGRAEDTQYFGPGTRLTVL.

This clonotype was seen a few times. This chain links TRBV10-3 with TRBJ2-3; TRBD2 aligns across 14 bases. Germline V gene sequence: CDR1 ENHRY, CDR2 SYGVKD. CDR3 size: 18 residues. The V and J ends lost 2 bases and 3 bases, in that order; junction bases with no gene match: 7. CDR3 nucleotide sequence: TGTGCCATCAGTGAGCACGGGACTAGCGGGAGAGGTACAGATACGCAGTATTTT. Protein product: CAISEHGTSGRGTDTQYF.

This clonotype turned up a few times. The chain links TRBV5-5 to TRBJ2-2, with D uncertain. This CDR3 comprises 16 residues. V was trimmed by 1 base and J by 2 bases, leaving 12 bases between them. From germline, CDR1 is SGHKS and CDR2 YYEKEE (reference sequence). The CDR3, as DNA: TGTGCCAGCAGCTTGACGCTTCTATCTAACACCGGGGAGCTGTTTTTT. This translates into CASSLTLLSNTGELFF.

Many counts were recorded for this clonotype. V is TRBV10-3 and J is TRBJ2-3, with TRBD2 matching 10 bases. Germline CDR1 is ENHRY and CDR2 is SYGVKD. Germline trimming cut 7 bases from V and 4 bases from J; bases unmatched to any gene: 2. The length of the CDR3 is 13 residues. CDR3 sequence reads: CAITSGSSDTQYF. The CDR3 DNA follows: TGTGCCATCACTAGCGGGAGTTCAGATACGCAGTATTTT.

This clonotype was counted many times. The rearrangement uses TRBV12-3 or TRBV12-4 and TRBJ1-1; D perhaps matches TRBD1 (5 bases). V was cut by 5 bases and J by 11 bases, with 24 bases left in between. This CDR3 has 15 amino acids. CDR3 nucleotides: TGTGCCAGCAGTACACCCGGGGCGAGGATAGGCCAGGCTTTCTTT. Protein sequence: CASSTPGARIGQAFF.

V gene TRBV12-3 or TRBV12-4 combines with J gene TRBJ1-4; 8 bases are a match to TRBD1. V was clipped by 10 bases and J by 7 bases; unmatched bases: 11. This CDR3 region has 14 residues. The CDR3 nucleotides read TGTGCCACGGGGTCCGGGACAGGAGGTGAAAAACTGTTTTTT. This encodes CATGSGTGGEKLFF.

This clonotype appeared a few times. One end of the junction does not line up with germline, which may come from a read error. The rearrangement uses TRBV7-7 and TRBJ2-7, with a possible D match to TRBD2 (5 bases). CDR1 is SSHAT, CDR2 FNYEAQ, per germline (reference sequence). This CDR3 region has 13 residues. CDR3 residues: CASSLLGENEQYF. The CDR3 DNA follows: TGTGCTAGCAGCTTACTCGGGGAAAACGAGCAGTACTTC.

The sample holds many counts of this clonotype. The chain carries TRBV7-6 and TRBJ2-1; D is unclear. V shed 4 bases and J shed 0 bases, with 7 bases lying between them. Germline CDR1 SGHVS, CDR2 FNYEAQ. The CDR3 covers 14 residues. CDR3 coding DNA: TGTGCCAGCAGCTCCACTCTCTCCTACAATGAGCAGTTCTTC. Translation: CASSSTLSYNEQFF.

This clonotype was counted at least ten times. The chain employs TRBV4-3 and TRBJ2-7; 8 nucleotides match TRBD1. This CDR3 is 15 amino acids long. J gave up 4 bases and V 4 bases, and 9 bases lay outside the gene matches. Per the germline V gene, CDR1 is LGHNA and CDR2 is YSLEER. The CDR3 here is CASSLEYRGKYEQYF. The CDR3 DNA reads as TGCGCCAGCAGCCTAGAGTACAGGGGGAAGTACGAGCAGTACTTC.

This clonotype was seen a handful of times. The genes are TRBV7-9 and TRBJ1-4, with 11 nucleotides matching TRBD1. The CDR3 has 14 residues. The ends lost 4 bases at V and 7 bases at J; junction bases unmatched: 2. The V gene's germline CDR1 is SEHNR and CDR2 FQNEAQ (reference sequence). CDR3 nucleotide sequence: TGTGCCAGCAGCTCCGGACAGGGGGCTGAAAAACTGTTTTTT. This codes for CASSSGQGAEKLFF. Supplemented by reference TRBV7-9 and TRBJ1-4, the full variable domain reads DTGVSQNPRHKITKRGQNVTFRCDPISEHNRLYWYRQTLGQGPEFLTYFQNEAQLEKSRLLSDRFSAERPKGSFSTLEIQRTEQGDSAMYLCASSSGQGAEKLFFGSGTQLSVL.

This clonotype was counted many times. This chain connects TRBV2 to TRBJ1-5; no firm D call. Trimming took 8 bases from V and 6 from J, leaving 20 bases between them. The CDR3 has 15 amino acids. From germline, CDR1 is SNHLY and CDR2 FYNNEI. This CDR3 reads CASGGPPPVGQPQHF. CDR3 in DNA: TGTGCCAGCGGCGGGCCCCCCCCGGTCGGTCAGCCCCAGCATTTT.